This TCR beta chain was identified during a study of yellow fever vaccine responses in identical twins. Each CDR3 protein is one row after TCRdb ran MiXCR on the RT-PCR reads. Of 1,300 to 1,500 distinct CDR3 sequences in the sample, 84% were seen once. This clonotype was observed a few times. This specimen was T cells from blood (PBMCs), unsorted or a sorted subset (not recorded which), taken before or after yellow fever vaccination (not recorded which). The clonotype comes from a woman in her late teens or twenties who received the yellow fever vaccine.

CDR3 protein: CASSRLAGEHLGDEQFF. The CDR3 bases are TGTGCCAGTAGTAGACTAGCGGGGGAACACCTGGGCGATGAGCAGTTCTTC. The V and J genes are TRBV19 and TRBJ2-1, with TRBD2 identical over 12 bases. After removal of 4 bases from V and 8 bases from J, the junction contained 12 bases not matched to a gene. The CDR3 consists of 17 residues. Germline CDR1 LNHDA, CDR2 SQIVND (reference sequence).